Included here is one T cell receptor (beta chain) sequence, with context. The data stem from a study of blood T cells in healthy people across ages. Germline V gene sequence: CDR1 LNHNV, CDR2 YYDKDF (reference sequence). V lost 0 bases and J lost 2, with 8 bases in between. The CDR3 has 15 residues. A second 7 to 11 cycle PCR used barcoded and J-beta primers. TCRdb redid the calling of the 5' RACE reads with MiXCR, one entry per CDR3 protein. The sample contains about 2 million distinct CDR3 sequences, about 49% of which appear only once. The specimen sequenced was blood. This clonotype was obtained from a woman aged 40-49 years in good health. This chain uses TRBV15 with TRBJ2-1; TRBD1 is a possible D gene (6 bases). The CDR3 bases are TGTGCCACCAGCAGAGAACAGGGTGCCTACAATGAGCAGTTCTTC. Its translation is CATSREQGAYNEQFF. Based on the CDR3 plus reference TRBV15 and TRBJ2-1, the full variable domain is DAMVIQNPRYQVTQFGKPVTLSCSQTLNHNVMYWYQQKSSQAPKLLFHYYDKDFNNEADTPDNFQSRRPNTSFCFLDIRSPGLGDTAMYLCATSREQGAYNEQFFGPGTRLTVL.